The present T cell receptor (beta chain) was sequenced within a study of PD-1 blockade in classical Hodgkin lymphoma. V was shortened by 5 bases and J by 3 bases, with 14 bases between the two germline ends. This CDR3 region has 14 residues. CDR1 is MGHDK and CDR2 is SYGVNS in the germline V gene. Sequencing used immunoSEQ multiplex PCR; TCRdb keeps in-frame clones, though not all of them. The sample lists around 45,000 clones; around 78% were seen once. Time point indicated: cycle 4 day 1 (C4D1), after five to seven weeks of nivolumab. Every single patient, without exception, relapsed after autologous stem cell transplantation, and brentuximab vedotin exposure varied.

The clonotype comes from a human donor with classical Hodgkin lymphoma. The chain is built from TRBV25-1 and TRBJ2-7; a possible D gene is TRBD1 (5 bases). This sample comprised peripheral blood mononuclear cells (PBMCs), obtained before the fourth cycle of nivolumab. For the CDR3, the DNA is TGTGCCAGCAGTCCGGCAGGGCGTCTCTACGAGCAGTACTTC. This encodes CASSPAGRLYEQYF.